These 8 T cell receptor beta chains were all obtained from the same sample, sequenced in a study of T-cell reconstitution after alpha-beta-depleted transplantation in children. A TCRbeta library incorporating unique molecular identifiers was prepared. TCRdb itself ran the PCR reads through MiXCR, one entry per CDR3 protein. The repertoire holds over 100,000 distinct CDR3 sequences, with over 6% as singletons. Sequenced material: PBMCs, taken before TCRalphabeta/CD19-depleted stem cell transplant. The source of these receptors is a boy younger than 10 with acute lymphoblastic leukemia, due to receive a stem cell transplant.

The rearrangement links TRBV12-3 or TRBV12-4 to TRBJ2-3; D unclear. This CDR3 is built from 15 residues. V lost 3 bases, J lost 6 bases, and 16 bases lay in between. The CDR3 nucleotides read TGTGCCAGCAGTTTGACCCACCCCCGAGCGGATACGCAGTATTTT. This gives the protein CASSLTHPRADTQYF.

This clonotype has more than one count but fewer than ten. This chain uses TRBV7-9 with TRBJ2-4; weak D call: TRBD2 (6 bases). V lost 5 bases and J 0 bases, leaving 17 bases between the germline ends. The CDR3 contains 17 residues. Germline V gene data show CDR1 as SEHNR and CDR2 as FQNEAQ (reference sequence). The CDR3 region is CASSIPMGGLAKNIQYF. In DNA form, the CDR3 reads TGTGCCAGCAGCATACCAATGGGGGGATTAGCCAAAAACATTCAGTACTTC.

This clonotype was counted at least ten times. This rearrangement joins TRBV13 to TRBJ2-1, with 8 bases identical to TRBD2. J lost 5 bases, V lost 5 bases, and 11 bases had no gene match. CDR1 PRHDT and CDR2 FYEKMQ come from the germline V gene (reference sequence). The CDR3 totals 16 residues. CDR3 in amino acids: CASSPVGGGGNNEQFF. In DNA, the CDR3 is TGTGCCAGCAGCCCAGTCGGGGGCGGGGGGAACAATGAGCAGTTCTTC.

The table lists this clonotype with many counts. The V call is TRBV5-1, the J call TRBJ1-3, with D possibly TRBD1 on 5 matching bases. V was clipped by 4 bases and J by 0 bases, with 17 bases between them. The CDR3 length is 17 residues. The germline gives CDR1 SGHRS, CDR2 YFSETQ. The CDR3 nucleotides read TGCGCCAGCAGCGTCGGACCCGCAGGGTCCTCTGGAAACACCATATATTTT. Protein product: CASSVGPAGSSGNTIYF.

V usage is TRBV27 and J usage is TRBJ2-7, with 8 nucleotides matching TRBD2. This CDR3 contains 16 residues. V was pared by 0 bases and J by 6 bases, with 10 bases of the junction left unmatched. Germline V gene lookup returns CDR1 MNHEY and CDR2 SMNVEV (reference sequence). CDR3 amino acids: CASSLSFGTREPEQYF. In nucleotides, the CDR3 is TGTGCCAGCAGTTTATCGTTTGGGACTAGGGAGCCCGAGCAGTACTTC.

This clonotype was recorded at least ten times. The chain couples TRBV7-8 to TRBJ2-7; TRBD1 agrees at 9 bases. The V gene end was trimmed by 2 bases and the J gene end by 2 bases; junction bases not matched to a gene: 7. The CDR3 runs 16 residues. CDR1 is SGHVS, CDR2 FQNEAQ, per germline. The CDR3 coding sequence is TGTGCCAGCAGCTTAAAAGGACAGGGGAGAACCTACGAGCAGTACTTC. This gives the protein CASSLKGQGRTYEQYF.

The J gene is TRBJ2-5, the V gene TRBV4-1; 7 bases line up with TRBD2. CDR3 length equals 17 residues. The junction had 15 bases not matched to a gene; V was cut back by 3 bases and J by 5 bases. Germline V gene sequence: CDR1 MGHRA, CDR2 YSYEKL. The CDR3: CASSHPWGDYGGETQYF. In nucleotides, the CDR3 is TGCGCCAGCAGCCACCCCTGGGGGGACTATGGGGGGGAGACCCAGTACTTC.

In this sample, this clonotype turned up a few times. The gene calls are TRBV27 and TRBJ2-2; 7 nucleotides match TRBD1. Trimming at V came to 6 bases and at J to 1 base, leaving 8 bases not matched to a gene. CDR1 MNHEY and CDR2 SMNVEV come from the germline V gene (reference sequence). This CDR3 is 16 amino acids long. Written as DNA, the CDR3 is TGTGCCAGCAGGCCAGCTGGGACAGAGAACACCGGGGAGCTGTTTTTT. Translating it yields CASRPAGTENTGELFF.